The present T cell receptor (beta chain) was sequenced within a study of T cell repertoires in cytomegalovirus infection. Overall study context: Both CMV infection and a matching HLA type were indicated by public TCR beta signatures. Findings of the study overall: HLA-C-restricted CMV-specific TCR beta clonotypes were dominant in the ex vivo response. Pooled public TCR beta family frequency picked out CMV carriers with the relevant HLA.

The CDR3 totals 16 residues. CDR1 and CDR2 from the germline V gene are SGHTA and FQGNSA. Trimming cost V 5 bases and J 0 bases; bases outside gene matches: 7. Many counts were recorded for this clonotype. What it binds is not known. MiXCR, applied by TCRdb to the reads, yields one record per CDR3 protein. Here the sample spans hundreds of thousands of distinct CDR3 sequences, around 10% being singletons. The chain has TRBV7-2 and TRBJ1-5; TRBD1 agrees at 7 bases. The TCR sequence derives from a human donor in good health (CMV status not recorded). Some clones in this sample may be carry-over from other donors' samples. Material for sequencing was PBMCs. As DNA, the CDR3 is TGTGCCAGCAGCCTTCAGACAGGGTATAGCAATCAGCCCCAGCATTTT. It specifies CASSLQTGYSNQPQHF.